Presented here are 13 T cell receptor beta chains from one specimen sequenced in a study of cytomegalovirus exposure and HLA in healthy donors (dated by TCRdb to 2016 to 2017). Libraries were constructed by the immunoSEQ multiplex PCR assay. Entries here come from immuneACCESS through TCRdb and include only in-frame sequences with V and J called. Some clones fail to appear in such tables; in the studies checked, an unresolved V gene covers under half of the shortfall, and the cause of the remainder is unknown. The sample table contains a few hundred thousand clones; only one count was recorded for around 90% of them. The ten largest clonotypes hold about 0.36% of the sample. Sequencing was performed on PBMCs. Receptor source: a woman under 30 in good health and CMV-seronegative.

The chain links TRBV6-5 to TRBJ1-5; 7 nucleotides agree with TRBD1. The V and J ends lost 8 bases and 7 bases, in that order; junction bases with no gene match: 8. This CDR3 region has 13 residues. Looked up from germline, CDR1 is MNHEY and CDR2 is SVGAGI. CDR3 nucleotides: TGTGCCAGCGCCTACAGGGGCAGGCAGCCCCAGCATTTT. Protein: CASAYRGRQPQHF.

This chain links TRBV5-1 with TRBJ1-1; D unclear. The V end lost 4 bases, the J end lost 4 bases, and 17 bases lay between the germline ends. Germline assignment: CDR1 SGHRS and CDR2 YFSETQ. CDR3 length: 15 residues. CDR3 residues: CASSDHREALTEAFF. In DNA form, the CDR3 reads TGCGCCAGCAGCGATCACCGGGAGGCCCTCACTGAAGCTTTCTTT.

The chain uses TRBV4-1 and TRBJ2-1, with D possibly matching TRBD1 (6 bases). The length of the CDR3 is 17 residues. Germline lookup yields CDR1 MGHRA and CDR2 YSYEKL. V was shortened by 4 bases and J by 4 bases, with 20 bases between the two germline ends. CDR3 region: CASSRPLGQSEYNEQFF. The CDR3 coding sequence is TGCGCCAGCAGCCGACCCCTCGGACAGTCGGAATACAATGAGCAGTTCTTC.

This clone was seen only once. This chain uses TRBV7-2 with TRBJ1-3; 8 nucleotides match TRBD1. V lost 5 bases to trimming and J lost 4 bases; unmatched junction nucleotides: 7. Germline loops: CDR1 SGHTA, CDR2 FQGNSA. The CDR3 runs to 15 residues. CDR3 amino acids: CASSGRQGRGNTIYF. In DNA form, the CDR3 reads TGTGCCAGCAGCGGCAGACAGGGGCGAGGAAACACCATATATTTT.

The chain has TRBV19 and TRBJ2-7; a possible D gene is TRBD1 (6 bases). The germline V gene has CDR1 LNHDA and CDR2 SQIVND (reference sequence). V lost 4 bases, J lost 1 base, and 11 bases lay in between. The CDR3 runs to 14 residues. This CDR3 reads CASSTQGSSYEQYF. The CDR3 bases are TGTGCCAGTAGTACACAGGGATCATCCTACGAGCAGTACTTC.

The chain has TRBV28 and TRBJ1-2; 7 bases are shared with TRBD1. Looked up from germline, CDR1 is MDHEN and CDR2 is SYDVKM. The CDR3 length is 21 residues. Trimming removed 5 bases from V and 0 bases from J; junction bases left unmatched: 24. The CDR3 sequence is CASSPTHLGTDRDSTNYGYTF. For the CDR3, the DNA is TGTGCCAGCAGTCCAACCCATTTGGGGACAGACCGGGACAGTACTAACTATGGCTACACCTTC.

This chain joins TRBV7-8 and TRBJ1-2; D is ambiguous. The CDR3 runs to 12 residues. Germline CDR1 reads SGHVS; CDR2 reads FQNEAQ. Trimming pared 5 bases from V and 10 bases from J, leaving 14 bases between. The CDR3 sequence is CASSGPRQDYTF. CDR3 nucleotides: TGTGCCAGCAGCGGCCCGCGTCAGGACTACACCTTC.

This clone was counted only a few times. The genes are TRBV25-1 and TRBJ1-2, with D perhaps matching TRBD1 (6 bases). From germline, CDR1 is MGHDK and CDR2 SYGVNS. The CDR3 has 14 residues. V dropped 8 bases and J dropped 0 bases, with 13 bases sitting between them. The CDR3 nucleotides read TGTGCCAGCGGTAACAGGGCGACTAACTATGGCTACACCTTC. It translates to CASGNRATNYGYTF.

The rearrangement joins TRBV6-6 to TRBJ2-1; 7 bases fit TRBD2. CDR1 is MNHNY, CDR2 SVGAGI, per germline (reference sequence). The trim removed 6 bases at V and 6 bases at J, leaving 8 bases unmatched. The CDR3 loop spans 14 amino acids. The CDR3 DNA reads TGTGCCAGCAGAAAAGGGGAGGGTATCAATGAGCAGTTCTTC. Translating it yields CASRKGEGINEQFF.

The chain combines TRBV7-6 with TRBJ2-5, with 13 bases aligning to TRBD2. The CDR3 contains 16 residues. The V gene end was trimmed by 2 bases and the J gene end by 4 bases; junction bases not matched to a gene: 4. Germline V gene sequence: CDR1 SGHVS, CDR2 FNYEAQ. The CDR3 bases are TGTGCCAGCAGCTTATTACTAGCGGGGGGGCCAGAGACCCAGTACTTC. Its protein product is CASSLLLAGGPETQYF.

Regarding this clone: The sample has other DNA sequences that encode this CDR3 too. The rearrangement links TRBV5-1 to TRBJ2-2, with D uncertain. V was cut by 0 bases and J by 5 bases, with 5 bases left in between. This CDR3 has 13 residues. CDR1 and CDR2 (germline): SGHRS, YFSETQ. The CDR3 nucleotides read TGCGCCAGCAGCTTGGTTGTAACCGGGGAGCTGTTTTTT. Amino acids: CASSLVVTGELFF.

V gene TRBV25-1 combines with J gene TRBJ2-3, with unresolved D. CDR1 and CDR2 from the germline V gene are MGHDK and SYGVNS. The CDR3 contains 14 residues. Trimming took off 1 base at V and 1 base at J, with 6 bases between the two ends. The CDR3 spells CASSEFPGTDTQYF. The CDR3 DNA reads TGTGCCAGCAGTGAATTCCCCGGCACAGATACGCAGTATTTT.

The DNA of the CDR3 is TGCGCCAGCAGCTTGGCCAGAGGAGATACGCAGTATTTT. Protein: CASSLARGDTQYF. The chain joins TRBV5-1 to TRBJ2-3, with no clear D. The CDR3 covers 13 residues. The V end was cut by 0 bases, the J end by 5 bases, with 7 bases between. Germline-derived CDR1 and CDR2 are SGHRS and YFSETQ.